The 10 T cell receptor beta chains in this list originate from one sample, sequenced in a study of T cells expressing NK-cell markers. From the 5' RACE reads, TCRdb lists one entry per CDR3 protein and no DNA. With about 390,000 distinct CDR3 sequences in the sample, the ten largest clones hold roughly a tenth. Sequencing was performed on blood T cells: a sorted CD56 or NKG2C T cell subset, CD4+ or CD8+ T cells, or bulk PBMC T cells (not recorded which). Source of these receptors: a woman aged 45-65 years in good health.

The CDR3 reads CASSLDWVRGNEQFF. J is TRBJ2-1 and V is TRBV3-1; TCRdb outputs TRBD1, but without DNA this stays unchecked. The CDR3 runs 15 residues. Germline values: CDR1 LGHDT, CDR2 YNNKEL (reference sequence).

This chain links TRBV29-1 with TRBJ2-4; the D gene TCRdb calls, TRBD1, cannot be checked with no DNA. Germline CDR1 and CDR2: SQVTM and ANQGSEA. This CDR3 is built from 14 residues. Here the CDR3 reads CSVVGGLRGDIQYF.

The chain couples TRBV20-1 to TRBJ1-2. The CDR3 consists of 13 residues. Germline V gives CDR1 DFQATT, CDR2 SNEGSKA (reference sequence). CDR3 loop: CSFEDGFNYGYTF.

The chain uses TRBV7-7 and TRBJ2-5; the TCRdb call, TRBD2, lacks DNA for checking. Germline CDR1 is SSHAT and CDR2 is FNYEAQ (reference sequence). This CDR3 has 12 residues. The CDR3 spells CASTDYGETQYF.

The chain carries TRBV18 and TRBJ2-7; the D call from TCRdb, TRBD2, cannot be confirmed without DNA. CDR3 length: 14 residues. Germline V gives CDR1 KGHSH, CDR2 LQKENI. The CDR3 is CASSPPGLAGEQYF.

The chain combines TRBV2 with TRBJ2-3. The CDR3 extends over 13 amino acids. The germline V gene encodes CDR1 SNHLY and CDR2 FYNNEI. The CDR3 sequence is CASLTVTTDTQYF.

The chain is built from TRBV10-3 and TRBJ2-7; TCRdb's D call of TRBD2 is untestable without DNA. This CDR3 contains 14 residues. Germline V lookup: CDR1 ENHRY, CDR2 SYGVKD. The CDR3 spells CAISDRDEEDEQYF.

CDR3 sequence reads: CASSPQAGYGETQYF. The chain recombines TRBV5-5 with TRBJ2-5; TCRdb returns TRBD2, unconfirmable since there is no DNA. The CDR3 has 15 amino acids. Germline CDR1 reads SGHKS; CDR2 reads YYEKEE (reference sequence).

CDR3 loop: CAWTGTSGRGAQFF. V is TRBV30 and J is TRBJ2-1; TCRdb names TRBD2, which stays unverified in the absence of DNA. CDR1 and CDR2 (germline): GTSNPN, SVGIG (reference sequence). CDR3 length: 14 residues.

The chain joins TRBV6-5 to TRBJ2-1; TCRdb lists TRBD1, though no DNA is available to test this call. CDR1 and CDR2 (germline): MNHEY, SVGAGI. This CDR3 contains 13 residues. The CDR3 is CASSPQGEWGQFF.